Listed below are T cell receptor beta chains from one sample, sequenced in a study of blood T cells in healthy people across ages. TCRdb re-called the 5' RACE reads through MiXCR, storing one row per CDR3 protein. The table records about 930,000 distinct CDR3 sequences, 29% of them present only once. The same data also contributed to another study, on T cells of mothers and their children.

The sequenced sample consisted of blood. All receptors derive from a woman between 40 and 50 years old in good health. CDR3s leave out the opening cysteine and the closing phenylalanine or tryptophan. D genes are given only for firm matches. Size is stated for part of the rows, as once, few or many counts, or as a class when the clone is expanded.

abundance	d_gene	v_gene	j_gene	CDR3aa
.	.	TRBV5-1	TRBJ1-1	ASSLDGQLAF
.	.	TRBV5-1	TRBJ1-3	ASSLGSIY
many	.	TRBV2	TRBJ2-5	ASSAFDEGVSRY
.	.	TRBV2	TRBJ1-2	ASSEMGRAGYT
few	.	TRBV9	TRBJ2-5	ASSIFEGGKETQY
.	.	TRBV4-1	TRBJ1-4	ASSQAETATLF
.	.	TRBV3-1	TRBJ1-1	ASSQDEGVNTEAF
.	.	TRBV30	TRBJ1-1	AWSAGGAGEAF
few	.	TRBV20-1	TRBJ2-1	SASGGEAPPYNEQF
.	.	TRBV18	TRBJ2-1	ASSPPVRGEQF
.	.	TRBV9	TRBJ1-6	ASSVAGQSKSPLH
few	.	TRBV4-1	TRBJ1-1	ASSQPRNTEAF
.	TRBD1	TRBV30	TRBJ1-2	AWSAGPGGTSYT
once	.	TRBV2	TRBJ1-1	ASSGLGKTEAF
.	.	TRBV18	TRBJ2-5	ASSENPQETQY
.	TRBD1	TRBV28	.	ASTLSGGLETQY
few	.	TRBV5-1	TRBJ1-1	ASSGQGGIQAEAF
.	TRBD2	TRBV13	TRBJ2-1	ASSQPGLAGGHNEQF
.	.	TRBV4-1	TRBJ2-5	ASSQEPGIPRETQY
.	.	TRBV6-2/TRBV6-3	TRBJ1-1	ASSYGWSTEAF
few	TRBD1	TRBV7-9	TRBJ1-2	ASSLDPDRDYGYT
many	.	TRBV7-2	TRBJ2-7	ASSRDGAYHEQY
many	.	TRBV7-9	TRBJ2-7	ASSLAPGVEQY
once	.	TRBV4-3	TRBJ1-2	ASSQERTGGDGYT
many	.	TRBV12-3/TRBV12-4	TRBJ2-7	ASSFFHEQY
.	TRBD2	TRBV14	TRBJ2-5	ASSQRWGGGAQETQY
once	.	TRBV2	TRBJ2-3	ASSESPGLVPDTQY
.	TRBD1	TRBV7-9	TRBJ1-5	ASSSDRGGQPQH
many	.	TRBV28	TRBJ2-7	ASSSPGSAYEQY
few	.	TRBV10-2	TRBJ2-7	ASKRTDTYEQY
.	.	TRBV5-1	TRBJ1-2	ASSWGREVFYGYT
.	.	TRBV29-1	TRBJ2-1	SARQGNRNEPF
.	TRBD2	TRBV5-1	.	ASRVRTSGYNEQY